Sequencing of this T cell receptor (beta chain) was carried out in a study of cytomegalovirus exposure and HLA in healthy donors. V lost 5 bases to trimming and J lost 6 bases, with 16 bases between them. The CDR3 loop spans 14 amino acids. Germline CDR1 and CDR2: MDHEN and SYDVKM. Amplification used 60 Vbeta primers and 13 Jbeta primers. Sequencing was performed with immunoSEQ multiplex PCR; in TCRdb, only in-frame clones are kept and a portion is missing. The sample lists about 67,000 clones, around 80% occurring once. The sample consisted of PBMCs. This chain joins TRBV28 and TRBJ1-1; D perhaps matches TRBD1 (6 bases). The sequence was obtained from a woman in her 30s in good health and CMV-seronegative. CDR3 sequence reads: CASSQQGDGAEAFF. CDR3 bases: TGTGCCAGCAGTCAACAGGGTGATGGCGCTGAAGCTTTCTTT.